These 14 T cell receptor beta chains came from one sample sequenced in a study of blood T cells in healthy people across ages (dated by TCRdb to the mid-2010s). The library was produced with 5' RACE. Instrument used: Illumina HiSeq 2500. A second about 7 to 12 cycle PCR used a sample-barcoded 5' primer and a J-beta primer mix. Using fastp at Q25 and MiXCR, TCRdb reprocessed the public reads and kept productive beta chains. All rows with the same CDR3 protein become a single entry with the most common DNA and genes. For this sample there are around 500,000 distinct CDR3 sequences; roughly a quarter appear just once. The ten largest clones add up to about 3.9% of the sample. These sequences were also reported in another study, on T cells of mothers and their children.

Material for sequencing was blood. These receptors were taken from a boy aged 2-15 years in good health.

The rearrangement joins TRBV20-1 to TRBJ1-3; 7 bases are shared with TRBD1. The CDR3 covers 15 residues. Germline CDR1 reads DFQATT; CDR2 reads SNEGSKA (reference sequence). V shed 6 bases, J shed 0 bases, and the junction held 8 bases outside the gene matches. The chain's CDR3 is CSADRITASGNTIYF. CDR3 DNA: TGCAGTGCGGACAGGATTACAGCCTCTGGAAACACCATATATTTT.

In its sample, this clonotype was seen many times. This chain uses TRBV6-2 or TRBV6-3 with TRBJ2-6; D remains unclear. V was cut by 6 bases and J by 1 base, with 10 bases left in between. Germline V gene sequence: CDR1 MNHEY, CDR2 SVGEGT. The CDR3 has 15 residues. CDR3 DNA: TGTGCCAGCAGCCCCAGTGTTTCTGGGGCCAACGTCCTGACTTTC. Translated: CASSPSVSGANVLTF.

This chain joins TRBV5-1 and TRBJ2-5; 8 bases fit TRBD1. The V gene end was trimmed by 1 base and the J gene end by 1 base; junction bases not matched to a gene: 9. Germline loops: CDR1 SGHRS, CDR2 YFSETQ. This CDR3 region has 17 residues. The chain's CDR3 is CASSLTPDRVVQETQYF. The DNA of the CDR3 is TGCGCCAGCAGCTTGACCCCGGACAGGGTAGTCCAAGAGACCCAGTACTTC.

This rearrangement joins TRBV20-1 to TRBJ2-5; TRBD2 agrees at 7 bases. The J call is uncertain, as TRBJ2-7 better fits the DNA end. There are 15 residues in the CDR3. Per the germline V gene, CDR1 is DFQATT and CDR2 is SNEGSKA (reference sequence). The CDR3 DNA follows: TGCAGTGCTTCGCCGCCCGGGGGGTTCGGGTACGAGCAGTACTTC. Protein sequence: CSASPPGGFGYEQYF.

This clonotype has a single count. The chain has TRBV5-1 and TRBJ1-2, with TRBD1 matching over 9 bases. This CDR3 comprises 14 residues. The junction had 5 bases not matched to a gene; V was cut back by 4 bases and J by 4 bases. Germline V gene lookup returns CDR1 SGHRS and CDR2 YFSETQ. The CDR3 here is CASSDTGGSYGYTF. CDR3 coding DNA: TGCGCCAGCAGCGACACAGGGGGCAGCTATGGCTACACCTTC.

About this clonotype: The missing conserved phenylalanine or tryptophan at the end of this CDR3 makes a read error likely. The rearrangement links TRBV2 to TRBJ2-4, with D possibly being TRBD1 (6 bases). The CDR3 length is 15 residues. V gave up 2 bases and J gave up 11 bases, with 19 bases separating them. Germline assignment: CDR1 SNHLY and CDR2 FYNNEI. The CDR3 loop is CASSERTVRGGFQYL. The CDR3 DNA reads as TGTGCCAGCAGTGAAAGAACCGTCCGTGGGGGCTTTCAGTACCTC.

This clonotype was detected a few times. The rearrangement joins TRBV10-3 to TRBJ2-3; TRBD1 matches at 7 bases. The CDR3 is 14 amino acids. V shed 5 bases and J 0 bases; nucleotides not matched to a gene: 2. The germline CDR1 and CDR2 sequences are ENHRY and SYGVKD. The CDR3 loop reads CAISRQGSTDTQYF. The CDR3 region has the DNA TGTGCCATCAGTAGACAGGGTAGCACAGATACGCAGTATTTT.

The rearrangement links TRBV12-3 or TRBV12-4 to TRBJ1-1; 7 bases line up with TRBD1. This CDR3 region has 15 residues. V lost 6 bases to trimming and J lost 3 bases; unmatched junction nucleotides: 10. CDR3 sequence (DNA): TGTGCCAGCAGGACGCGGCTTACAGGGGACACTGAAGCTTTCTTT. Protein: CASRTRLTGDTEAFF.

Only a few counts were recorded for this clonotype. The genes are TRBV6-2 or TRBV6-3 and TRBJ2-1, with D uncertain. V was shortened by 7 bases and J by 4 bases, with 14 bases between the two germline ends. The CDR3 is made up of 14 amino acids. Germline V gene data show CDR1 as MNHEY and CDR2 as SVGEGT. The CDR3 loop reads CASISAGEYNEQFF. CDR3 sequence (DNA): TGTGCCAGCATTTCTGCAGGAGAGTACAATGAGCAGTTCTTC.

This chain joins TRBV20-1 and TRBJ2-1, with 11 bases matching TRBD2. V was clipped by 3 bases and J by 13 bases; unmatched bases: 14. The CDR3 runs to 15 residues. Germline CDR1 DFQATT, CDR2 SNEGSKA (reference sequence). The CDR3 is CSARGGSGGGAQQFF. CDR3 nucleotides: TGCAGTGCTAGGGGCGGTAGCGGGGGGGGCGCCCAACAGTTCTTC.

This clonotype was detected a few times. This chain links TRBV3-1 with TRBJ1-1, with unresolved D. V dropped 3 bases and J dropped 0 bases, with 8 bases sitting between them. The CDR3 loop spans 14 amino acids. Germline V lookup: CDR1 LGHDT, CDR2 YNNKEL (reference sequence). The CDR3 is CASSHLQVNTEAFF. The CDR3 DNA follows: TGTGCCAGCAGCCATTTGCAGGTGAACACTGAAGCTTTCTTT.

There are many counts of this clonotype. The V gene is TRBV7-2, the J gene TRBJ2-5; D gene ambiguous. The V and J ends lost 6 bases and 5 bases respectively, with 4 bases between them. Germline V gene lookup returns CDR1 SGHTA and CDR2 FQGNSA. The CDR3 spans 10 residues. The CDR3 bases are TGTGCCAGCAGAATCGAGACCCAGTACTTC. It codes for CASRIETQYF.

This clonotype was detected only a few times. The chain recombines TRBV6-4 with TRBJ2-3; 12 bases map to TRBD2. V shed 6 bases, J shed 0 bases, and the junction held 4 bases outside the gene matches. The CDR3 is 16 residues long. Germline CDR1 MRHNA, CDR2 SNTAGT. The CDR3 spells CASSSTSGGSTDTQYF. Here the CDR3 DNA reads TGTGCCAGCAGCTCGACTAGCGGGGGAAGCACAGATACGCAGTATTTT.

The table lists this clonotype with a few counts. The chain recombines TRBV10-3 with TRBJ2-1; 7 nucleotides line up with TRBD2. Germline V lookup: CDR1 ENHRY, CDR2 SYGVKD. CDR3 length: 13 amino acids. J lost 9 bases, V lost 6 bases, and 8 bases had no gene match. The CDR3 loop reads CAIRYGRETEQFF. Here the CDR3 DNA reads TGTGCCATCAGATATGGGCGGGAGACTGAGCAGTTCTTC.